This T cell receptor beta chain originates from a study of blood T cell repertoires in COVID-19. Whole-study context: Nucleic acid was either cDNA or gDNA, and it came from T cells, B-cell-depleted T cells, or PBMCs.

The study recruited people aged 18 to 89 years across roughly 25 US areas. Sequenced by immunoSEQ multiplex PCR; TCRdb stores in-frame clones only, minus some. This sample has approximately 300,000 clones, with 80% to 90% found just once. The germline CDR1 and CDR2 sequences are MNHEY and SVGEGT. The J segment lost 2 bases and the V segment lost 4 bases, leaving 12 bases of the junction unmatched. The CDR3 runs 17 residues. The V gene is TRBV6-2 or TRBV6-3, the J gene TRBJ2-7; 9 bases align to TRBD1. The sequenced material came from PBMCs or T cells enriched from blood (not recorded which). This receptor was identified in a woman aged 25 to 39 who had recovered from COVID-19. The CDR3 protein is CASSWDRVALGPYEQYF. The CDR3 region has the DNA TGTGCCAGCAGTTGGGACAGGGTCGCCTTGGGTCCCTACGAGCAGTACTTC.